The following is a TCR beta chain sequence with its context. Its antigen is still unknown. PCR was performed using 60 Vbeta and 13 Jbeta primers. Some clones are missing from TCRdb's copy, which holds only in-frame ones; the method was immunoSEQ multiplex PCR. The repertoire has around 120,000 clones, around 76% of them found once; the top ten carry approximately 31%. V lost 7 bases and J 9 bases, leaving 22 bases between the germline ends. Germline V lookup: CDR1 MNHEY, CDR2 SVGAGI. This CDR3 is 15 amino acids long. This specimen belongs to a study of cytomegalovirus exposure and HLA in healthy donors. Study-level findings and limits: Previously analyzed data showed that most TCR beta V segments were productive at a frequency of about 87% or about 30%.

The clonotype originates from a man aged 60-69 years in good health and CMV-seropositive. The chain joins TRBV6-5 to TRBJ1-5; the D gene is possibly TRBD1 (6 bases). The sequencing input was PBMCs. CDR3 in DNA: TGTGCCAGCACCCGGGACACCGGATTAGAATGGCCCCAGCATTTT. Translated: CASTRDTGLEWPQHF.